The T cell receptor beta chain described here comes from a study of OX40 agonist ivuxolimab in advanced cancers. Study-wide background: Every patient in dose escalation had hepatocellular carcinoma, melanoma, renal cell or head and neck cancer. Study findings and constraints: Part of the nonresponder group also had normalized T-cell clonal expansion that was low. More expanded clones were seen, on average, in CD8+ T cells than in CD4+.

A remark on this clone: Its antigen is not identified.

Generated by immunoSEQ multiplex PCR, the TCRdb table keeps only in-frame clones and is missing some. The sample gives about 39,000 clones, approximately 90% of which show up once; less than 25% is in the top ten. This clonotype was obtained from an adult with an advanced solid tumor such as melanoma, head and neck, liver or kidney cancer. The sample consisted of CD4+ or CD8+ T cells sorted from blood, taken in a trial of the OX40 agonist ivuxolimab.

As DNA, the CDR3 is TGTGCCAGCAGCGTGGGGGGTGGCTTAAGCACAGATACGCAGTATTTT. Residues: CASSVGGGLSTDTQYF. This chain uses TRBV9 with TRBJ2-3; TRBD2 is a possible D gene (6 bases). V was pared by 2 bases and J by 0 bases, with 13 bases between. The CDR3 contains 16 residues. The germline gives CDR1 SGDLS, CDR2 YYNGEE.